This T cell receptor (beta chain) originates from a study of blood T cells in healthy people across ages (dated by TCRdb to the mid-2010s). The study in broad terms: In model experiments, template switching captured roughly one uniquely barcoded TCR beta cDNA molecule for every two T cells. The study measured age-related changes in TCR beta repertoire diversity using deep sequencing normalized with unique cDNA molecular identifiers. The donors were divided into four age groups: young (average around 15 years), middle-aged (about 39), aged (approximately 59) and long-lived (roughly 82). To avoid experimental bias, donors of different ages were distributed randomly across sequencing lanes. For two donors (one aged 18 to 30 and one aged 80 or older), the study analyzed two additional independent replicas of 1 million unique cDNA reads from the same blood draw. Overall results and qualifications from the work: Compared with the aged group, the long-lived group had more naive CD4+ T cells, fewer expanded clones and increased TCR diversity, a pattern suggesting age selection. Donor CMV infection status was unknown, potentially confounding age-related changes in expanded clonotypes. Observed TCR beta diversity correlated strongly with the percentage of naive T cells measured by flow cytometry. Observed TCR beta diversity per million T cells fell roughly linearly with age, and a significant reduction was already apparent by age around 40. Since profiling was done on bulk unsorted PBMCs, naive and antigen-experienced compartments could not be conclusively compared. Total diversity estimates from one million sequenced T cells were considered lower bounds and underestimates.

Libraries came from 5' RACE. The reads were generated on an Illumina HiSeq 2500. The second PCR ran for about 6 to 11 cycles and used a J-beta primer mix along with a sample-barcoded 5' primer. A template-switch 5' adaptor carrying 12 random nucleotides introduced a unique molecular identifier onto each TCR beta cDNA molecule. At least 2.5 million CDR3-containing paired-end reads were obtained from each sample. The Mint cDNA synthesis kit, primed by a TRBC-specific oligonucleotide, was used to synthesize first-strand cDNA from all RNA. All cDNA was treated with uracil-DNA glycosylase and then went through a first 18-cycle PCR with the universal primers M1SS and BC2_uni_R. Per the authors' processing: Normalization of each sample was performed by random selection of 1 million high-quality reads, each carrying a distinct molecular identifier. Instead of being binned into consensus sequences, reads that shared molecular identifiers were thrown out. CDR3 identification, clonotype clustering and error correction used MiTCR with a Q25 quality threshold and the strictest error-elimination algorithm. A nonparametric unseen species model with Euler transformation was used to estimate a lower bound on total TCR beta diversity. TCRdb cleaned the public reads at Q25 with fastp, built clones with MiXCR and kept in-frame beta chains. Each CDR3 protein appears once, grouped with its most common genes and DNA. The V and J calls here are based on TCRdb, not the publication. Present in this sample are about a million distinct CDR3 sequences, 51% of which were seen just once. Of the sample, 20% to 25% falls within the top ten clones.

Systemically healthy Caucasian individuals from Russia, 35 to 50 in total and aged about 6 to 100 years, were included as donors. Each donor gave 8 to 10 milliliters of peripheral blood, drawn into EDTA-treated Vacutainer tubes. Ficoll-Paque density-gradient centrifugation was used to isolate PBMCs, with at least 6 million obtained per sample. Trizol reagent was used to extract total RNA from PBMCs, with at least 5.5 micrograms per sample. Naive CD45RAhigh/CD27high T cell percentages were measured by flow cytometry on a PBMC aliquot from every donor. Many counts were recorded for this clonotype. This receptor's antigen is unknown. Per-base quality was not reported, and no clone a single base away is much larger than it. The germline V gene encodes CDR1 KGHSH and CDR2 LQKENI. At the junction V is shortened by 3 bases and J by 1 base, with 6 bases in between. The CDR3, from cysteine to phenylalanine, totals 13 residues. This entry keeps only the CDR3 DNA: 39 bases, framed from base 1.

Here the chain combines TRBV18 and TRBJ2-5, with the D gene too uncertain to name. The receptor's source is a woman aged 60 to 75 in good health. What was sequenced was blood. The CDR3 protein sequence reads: CASSPGFQETQYF. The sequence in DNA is TGTGCCAGCTCACCGGGATTCCAAGAGACCCAGTACTTC.